Listed below are T cell receptor beta chains from one sample, sequenced in a study of OX40 agonist ivuxolimab in advanced cancers. Data came from immunoSEQ multiplex PCR; TCRdb stores just in-frame clones and leaves some out. The sample has approximately 58,000 clones; 82% are singletons. The material was CD4+ or CD8+ T cells sorted from blood, obtained in a trial of the OX40 agonist ivuxolimab. The source is an adult with an advanced solid tumor such as melanoma, head and neck, liver or kidney cancer. The CDR3 runs from the conserved cysteine through the conserved F or W. The order of the fields is clone size, V gene, D gene, J gene, CDR3 protein, CDR3 DNA. A D gene is named only where the DNA matches it firmly. Clone size is given for some rows only: seen once, a few or many times, or a class if the clone is expanded.

clone size: -
V gene: TRBV6-6
D gene: -
J gene: TRBJ2-7
CDR3 protein: CASSPYSRGSSYEQYF
CDR3 DNA: TGTGCCAGCAGTCCTTACTCCCGGGGAAGCTCCTACGAGCAGTACTTC

clone size: -
V gene: TRBV6-5
D gene: -
J gene: TRBJ2-5
CDR3 protein: CASSKAGTIETQYF
CDR3 DNA: TGTGCCAGCAGTAAGGCCGGGACCATAGAGACCCAGTACTTC

clone size: -
V gene: TRBV5-6
D gene: TRBD1
J gene: TRBJ2-2
CDR3 protein: CASSIGTGGTGELFF
CDR3 DNA: TGTGCCAGCAGCATCGGGACAGGGGGCACCGGGGAGCTGTTTTTT

clone size: -
V gene: TRBV5-8
D gene: TRBD2
J gene: TRBJ2-3
CDR3 protein: CASSLVVAGGPDTQYF
CDR3 DNA: TGTGCCAGCAGCTTGGTTGTAGCGGGGGGGCCAGATACGCAGTATTTT

clone size: once
V gene: TRBV7-2
D gene: -
J gene: TRBJ1-1
CDR3 protein: CASSLASGNTEAFF
CDR3 DNA: TGTGCCAGCAGCTTAGCTTCCGGGAACACTGAAGCTTTCTTT

clone size: -
V gene: TRBV7-2
D gene: TRBD2
J gene: TRBJ2-1
CDR3 protein: CASSLISGRAREQFF
CDR3 DNA: TGTGCCAGCAGCTTAATTAGCGGGAGGGCTCGGGAGCAGTTCTTC

clone size: -
V gene: TRBV6-6
D gene: -
J gene: TRBJ1-5
CDR3 protein: CASSYREGQPQHF
CDR3 DNA: TGTGCCAGCAGTTACAGGGAGGGTCAGCCCCAGCATTTT

clone size: -
V gene: TRBV19
D gene: -
J gene: TRBJ1-1
CDR3 protein: CASSMGRMNTEAFF
CDR3 DNA: TGTGCCAGTAGTATGGGCAGGATGAACACTGAAGCTTTCTTT

clone size: -
V gene: TRBV7-9
D gene: TRBD1
J gene: TRBJ1-1
CDR3 protein: CASSRQGNTEAFF
CDR3 DNA: TGTGCCAGCAGTAGACAGGGGAACACTGAAGCTTTCTTT

clone size: -
V gene: TRBV7-2
D gene: TRBD2
J gene: TRBJ2-1
CDR3 protein: CASSLVPSTSGANEQFF
CDR3 DNA: TGTGCCAGCAGCTTAGTGCCGTCTACTAGCGGGGCAAATGAGCAGTTCTTC

clone size: -
V gene: TRBV29-1
D gene: -
J gene: TRBJ1-3
CDR3 protein: CSVGSGNTIYF
CDR3 DNA: TGCAGCGTTGGCTCTGGAAACACCATATATTTT

clone size: -
V gene: TRBV4-3
D gene: -
J gene: TRBJ2-5
CDR3 protein: CASSQDTSRETQYF
CDR3 DNA: TGCGCCAGCAGCCAAGATACTAGCAGGGAGACCCAGTACTTC

clone size: once
V gene: TRBV25-1
D gene: TRBD1
J gene: TRBJ2-5
CDR3 protein: CASSIPGTGRETQYF
CDR3 DNA: TGTGCCAGCAGTATCCCCGGGACAGGGAGGGAGACCCAGTACTTC

clone size: medium-sized
V gene: TRBV29-1
D gene: -
J gene: TRBJ2-3
CDR3 protein: CSVDNGAGDTQYF
CDR3 DNA: TGCAGCGTTGACAACGGGGCCGGTGATACGCAGTATTTT

clone size: -
V gene: TRBV18
D gene: -
J gene: TRBJ1-2
CDR3 protein: CASSPRRDTDGYTF
CDR3 DNA: TGTGCCAGCTCACCCCGCCGGGACACTGACGGCTACACCTTC

clone size: -
V gene: TRBV9
D gene: -
J gene: TRBJ1-1
CDR3 protein: CASSTGMNTEAFF
CDR3 DNA: TGTGCCAGCAGTACAGGGATGAACACTGAAGCTTTCTTT

clone size: -
V gene: TRBV6-6
D gene: -
J gene: TRBJ2-5
CDR3 protein: CASSPIRETQYF
CDR3 DNA: TGTGCCAGCAGCCCGATCCGAGAGACCCAGTACTTC

clone size: -
V gene: TRBV11-2
D gene: -
J gene: TRBJ2-2
CDR3 protein: CASSLVQGLNTGELFF
CDR3 DNA: TGTGCCAGCAGCTTAGTGCAGGGCTTGAACACCGGGGAGCTGTTTTTT

clone size: -
V gene: TRBV7-3
D gene: TRBD2
J gene: TRBJ2-1
CDR3 protein: CASSDTTSGRFDEQFF
CDR3 DNA: TGTGCCAGCAGCGACACGACTAGCGGGAGATTCGATGAGCAGTTCTTC

clone size: -
V gene: TRBV7-2
D gene: -
J gene: TRBJ2-3
CDR3 protein: CASSLAGVDTQYF
CDR3 DNA: TGTGCCAGCAGCTTAGCAGGGGTAGATACGCAGTATTTT

clone size: -
V gene: TRBV11-3
D gene: -
J gene: TRBJ2-5
CDR3 protein: CASSPYTGLGTQYF
CDR3 DNA: TGTGCCAGCAGCCCTTATACCGGGCTTGGGACCCAGTACTTC

clone size: few
V gene: TRBV18
D gene: TRBD1
J gene: TRBJ1-5
CDR3 protein: CASSPPLGQGDQPQHF
CDR3 DNA: TGTGCCAGCTCACCACCGCTGGGACAGGGCGATCAGCCCCAGCATTTT

clone size: -
V gene: TRBV5-8
D gene: -
J gene: TRBJ1-4
CDR3 protein: CASKRRGELFF
CDR3 DNA: TGTGCCAGCAAAAGGAGAGGGGAACTGTTTTTT

clone size: -
V gene: TRBV6-5
D gene: -
J gene: TRBJ2-7
CDR3 protein: CASKRQATYSYEQYF
CDR3 DNA: TGTGCCAGCAAAAGACAGGCGACCTACTCCTACGAGCAGTACTTC

clone size: -
V gene: TRBV6-1
D gene: -
J gene: TRBJ2-7
CDR3 protein: CASSELYEQYF
CDR3 DNA: TGTGCCAGCAGTGAATTGTACGAGCAGTACTTC

clone size: -
V gene: TRBV5-1
D gene: -
J gene: TRBJ1-5
CDR3 protein: CASSLGDSTLSPQHF
CDR3 DNA: TGCGCCAGCAGCTTGGGCGACAGCACCCTATCGCCCCAGCATTTT

clone size: -
V gene: TRBV7-9
D gene: -
J gene: TRBJ1-5
CDR3 protein: CASSLVGSNQPQHF
CDR3 DNA: TGTGCCAGCAGCTTAGTAGGTAGCAATCAGCCCCAGCATTTT

clone size: -
V gene: TRBV19
D gene: -
J gene: TRBJ2-2
CDR3 protein: CASKNQGVYTGELFF
CDR3 DNA: TGTGCCAGTAAAAATCAGGGAGTATACACCGGGGAGCTGTTTTTT

clone size: -
V gene: TRBV5-1
D gene: -
J gene: TRBJ1-1
CDR3 protein: CASSLRGAAFF
CDR3 DNA: TGCGCCAGCAGCTTGAGGGGGGCAGCTTTCTTT

clone size: once
V gene: TRBV5-4
D gene: -
J gene: TRBJ2-3
CDR3 protein: CASKFGASTDTQYF
CDR3 DNA: TGTGCCAGCAAGTTCGGAGCTAGCACAGATACGCAGTATTTT

clone size: -
V gene: TRBV7-9
D gene: TRBD1
J gene: TRBJ1-2
CDR3 protein: CASSLDRDRDYGYTF
CDR3 DNA: TGTGCCAGCAGCTTAGACCGGGACAGAGACTATGGCTACACCTTC

clone size: -
V gene: TRBV11-2
D gene: TRBD1
J gene: TRBJ2-7
CDR3 protein: CASSLGQSSYEQYF
CDR3 DNA: TGTGCCAGCAGCTTGGGACAGAGTTCCTACGAGCAGTACTTC

clone size: -
V gene: TRBV7-2
D gene: -
J gene: TRBJ2-2
CDR3 protein: CASSLVPGMNTGELFF
CDR3 DNA: TGTGCCAGCAGCTTAGTACCAGGGATGAACACCGGGGAGCTGTTTTTT

clone size: -
V gene: TRBV19
D gene: -
J gene: TRBJ2-3
CDR3 protein: CASSIGAHTDTQYF
CDR3 DNA: TGTGCCAGTAGTATAGGGGCACACACAGATACGCAGTATTTT

clone size: -
V gene: TRBV5-5
D gene: -
J gene: TRBJ2-3
CDR3 protein: CASSFLQLYTDTQYF
CDR3 DNA: TGTGCCAGCAGCTTCTTACAACTCTACACAGATACGCAGTATTTT

clone size: -
V gene: TRBV29-1
D gene: -
J gene: TRBJ2-5
CDR3 protein: CSVWSGVETQYF
CDR3 DNA: TGCAGCGTTTGGTCAGGGGTCGAGACCCAGTACTTC

clone size: few
V gene: TRBV6-4
D gene: -
J gene: TRBJ1-5
CDR3 protein: CASSDWVGQPQHF
CDR3 DNA: TGTGCCAGCAGTGACTGGGTAGGACAGCCCCAGCATTTT

clone size: -
V gene: TRBV18
D gene: TRBD1
J gene: TRBJ2-7
CDR3 protein: CASSQNTGTGGRNEQYF
CDR3 DNA: TGTGCCAGCTCACAAAATACCGGGACAGGGGGCCGTAACGAGCAGTACTTC

clone size: -
V gene: TRBV5-5
D gene: -
J gene: TRBJ1-5
CDR3 protein: CASSSFNQPQHF
CDR3 DNA: TGTGCCAGCAGCTCTTTCAATCAGCCCCAGCATTTT

clone size: -
V gene: TRBV10-3
D gene: TRBD1
J gene: TRBJ2-7
CDR3 protein: CAISPGTGATYEQYF
CDR3 DNA: TGTGCCATCAGTCCCGGGACAGGGGCAACCTACGAGCAGTACTTC

clone size: -
V gene: TRBV11-2
D gene: TRBD2
J gene: TRBJ2-3
CDR3 protein: CASSLKLLAGTVTQYF
CDR3 DNA: TGTGCCAGCAGCTTAAAATTACTAGCGGGTACTGTTACGCAGTATTTT

clone size: few
V gene: TRBV7-2
D gene: TRBD1
J gene: TRBJ2-1
CDR3 protein: CASTAGTGFNEQFF
CDR3 DNA: TGTGCCAGCACCGCCGGGACAGGGTTCAATGAGCAGTTCTTC

clone size: -
V gene: TRBV19
D gene: TRBD2
J gene: TRBJ2-3
CDR3 protein: CASSIQAGVKDTQYF
CDR3 DNA: TGTGCCAGTAGTATTCAAGCGGGAGTAAAAGATACGCAGTATTTT

clone size: few
V gene: TRBV19
D gene: TRBD2
J gene: TRBJ2-3
CDR3 protein: CASSSGTSGSADTQYF
CDR3 DNA: TGTGCCAGTAGTTCGGGGACTAGCGGGAGTGCAGATACGCAGTATTTT

clone size: -
V gene: TRBV29-1
D gene: -
J gene: TRBJ1-3
CDR3 protein: CSVQAAGNTIYF
CDR3 DNA: TGCAGCGTACAGGCCGCGGGAAACACCATATATTTT

clone size: -
V gene: TRBV5-5
D gene: -
J gene: TRBJ2-7
CDR3 protein: CASSLAAVPGRSYEQYF
CDR3 DNA: TGTGCCAGCAGCTTGGCCGCGGTCCCAGGCAGGTCCTACGAGCAGTACTTC

clone size: few
V gene: TRBV28
D gene: -
J gene: TRBJ2-1
CDR3 protein: CASRTSEWEQFF
CDR3 DNA: TGTGCCAGCAGGACGTCGGAGTGGGAGCAGTTCTTC

clone size: once
V gene: TRBV7-9
D gene: -
J gene: TRBJ2-6
CDR3 protein: CASFPPGRGANVLTF
CDR3 DNA: TGTGCCAGCTTCCCCCCGGGGCGTGGGGCCAACGTCCTGACTTTC

clone size: -
V gene: TRBV5-6
D gene: -
J gene: TRBJ2-7
CDR3 protein: CASSLGPNAYEQYF
CDR3 DNA: TGTGCCAGCAGCTTAGGACCGAACGCCTACGAGCAGTACTTC

clone size: few
V gene: TRBV7-3
D gene: -
J gene: TRBJ2-7
CDR3 protein: CASSLTPGEQYF
CDR3 DNA: TGTGCCAGCAGCTTAACCCCAGGGGAGCAGTACTTC

clone size: once
V gene: TRBV5-6
D gene: -
J gene: TRBJ1-2
CDR3 protein: CASSLVRELYFYGYTF
CDR3 DNA: TGTGCCAGCAGCTTGGTCCGCGAATTGTACTTTTATGGCTACACCTTC

clone size: -
V gene: TRBV7-6
D gene: TRBD2
J gene: TRBJ2-1
CDR3 protein: CASSSPPGRLAGGRGNEQFF
CDR3 DNA: TGTGCCAGCAGCTCACCCCCGGGAAGGCTAGCGGGGGGGCGGGGGAATGAGCAGTTCTTC

clone size: few
V gene: TRBV7-2
D gene: TRBD1
J gene: TRBJ2-5
CDR3 protein: CASSPTTTGYAETQYF
CDR3 DNA: TGTGCCAGCAGCCCTACTACGACAGGGTATGCGGAGACCCAGTACTTC

clone size: -
V gene: TRBV7-2
D gene: TRBD2
J gene: TRBJ2-1
CDR3 protein: CASRSTSGGDNEQFF
CDR3 DNA: TGTGCCAGCAGATCGACTAGCGGGGGGGACAATGAGCAGTTCTTC

clone size: -
V gene: TRBV6-1
D gene: -
J gene: TRBJ2-3
CDR3 protein: CASNLVFSTDTQYF
CDR3 DNA: TGTGCCAGCAATTTGGTCTTTAGCACAGATACGCAGTATTTT

clone size: -
V gene: TRBV21-1
D gene: -
J gene: TRBJ1-3
CDR3 protein: CASSKAKAVRNTIYF
CDR3 DNA: TGTGCCAGCAGCAAAGCGAAGGCGGTTAGAAACACCATATATTTT

clone size: -
V gene: TRBV19
D gene: -
J gene: TRBJ1-6
CDR3 protein: CASSSYQGGDSPLHF
CDR3 DNA: TGTGCCAGTAGTAGCTATCAGGGCGGCGATTCACCCCTCCACTTT

clone size: -
V gene: TRBV25-1
D gene: -
J gene: TRBJ2-3
CDR3 protein: CASSETRTVTDTQYF
CDR3 DNA: TGTGCCAGCAGTGAAACGAGGACAGTCACAGATACGCAGTATTTT

clone size: -
V gene: TRBV2
D gene: -
J gene: TRBJ1-4
CDR3 protein: CASSTQGLGEKLFF
CDR3 DNA: TGTGCCAGCAGTACACAGGGCTTGGGTGAAAAACTGTTTTTT

clone size: -
V gene: TRBV7-2
D gene: TRBD1
J gene: TRBJ2-3
CDR3 protein: CASSRTGVFTDTQYF
CDR3 DNA: TGTGCCAGCAGCCGTACAGGGGTTTTCACAGATACGCAGTATTTT